This T cell receptor (beta chain) appears in the sequencing data of a study of OX40 agonist ivuxolimab in advanced cancers. Study information: Patients received ivuxolimab, an intravenous treatment, every 2 weeks at 0.01 to 10 mg/kg.

This clone has only one observation. The antigen is unknown. Study-wide points: Relative to CD4+ cells, CD8+ T cells on average had more expanded clones.

Profiled with immunoSEQ multiplex PCR; TCRdb holds only in-frame clones, not every one. The sample shows approximately 90,000 clones, around nine tenths of them seen only once. With 4 bases clipped from V and 8 bases from J, the junction kept 6 bases outside the gene matches. CDR1 and CDR2 (germline): SGHDT, YYEEEE. This CDR3 has 15 amino acids. The sample here was CD4+ or CD8+ T cells sorted from blood, taken in a trial of the OX40 agonist ivuxolimab. This chain joins TRBV5-6 and TRBJ1-6; 10 nucleotides agree with TRBD1. The sequence was obtained from an adult with an advanced solid tumor such as melanoma, head and neck, liver or kidney cancer. CDR3 sequence: CASSLGQGVHSPLHF. The CDR3 bases are TGTGCCAGCAGCCTAGGACAGGGGGTTCATTCACCCCTCCACTTT.